This T cell receptor (beta chain) was sequenced for a study of T cells after yellow fever vaccination. Study-wide findings and caveats: The study re-detected most primary-vaccination clones after the booster (roughly 95% CD4, approximately 87% CD8).

V trimming: 8 bases; J trimming: 4 bases; junction bases outside the gene matches: 5. This CDR3 is 12 amino acids long. This clonotype was recorded many times. Antigen unknown. UMIs were added to TCR cDNA along with a universal primer site when it was made by 5'RACE template switching. In TCRdb, the 5' RACE reads were re-called with MiXCR into one record per CDR3 protein. This sample has some 340,000 distinct CDR3 sequences, with around a tenth found just once. The V call is TRBV12-3 or TRBV12-4, the J call TRBJ2-7; TRBD1 agrees at 7 bases. The receptor was isolated from a man between 18 and 35 years old who received the YFV17D yellow fever vaccine. This sample comprised CD4+ T cells sorted from PBMCs, obtained 45 days after the yellow fever booster vaccination. DNA for the CDR3: TGTGCCAGCTCACCGGACAGGTACGAGCAGTACTTC. This sequence encodes CASSPDRYEQYF.